The following is a T cell receptor (beta chain) sequence with its context. Its antigen is not identified. Data came from immunoSEQ multiplex PCR; TCRdb stores just in-frame clones and leaves some out. The sample holds tens of thousands of clones, roughly 75% seen once. The germline gives CDR1 LNHDA, CDR2 SQIVND (reference sequence). The CDR3 sequence is 12 residues long. Trimming at V came to 5 bases and at J to 7 bases, leaving 4 bases not matched to a gene. The sample is drawn from a study of vaccination effects on CD4 cells after COVID-19. CD4+ T cells specific for antigen were expanded with viral peptide pools by the ViraFEST assay before sequencing. When roughly eleven days of culture had elapsed, CD4+ T cells were isolated. The study found no prior SARS-CoV-2 infection in the vaccine recipients, who tested negative for nucleocapsid antibodies.

This sample comprised CD4+ T cells from PBMCs cultured with HCoV-NL63 spike peptides, obtained before COVID-19 vaccination. This chain uses TRBV19 with TRBJ2-7; 8 bases align to TRBD1. The clonotype originates from a human donor who received a COVID-19 vaccine. The CDR3 reads CASSVDRGEQYF. In nucleotides, the CDR3 is TGTGCCAGTAGTGTCGACAGGGGAGAGCAGTACTTC.